This T cell receptor beta chain appears in the sequencing data of a study of regulatory and conventional T cells in RAG deficiency. Study details: Autoimmunity is frequent in combined immunodeficiency with hypomorphic RAG mutations.

Conventional CD4+ T cells were sorted from blood as CD25-low CD127-high cells. Overall study results and limits: RAG-deficient patients showed markedly lower Shannon entropy and higher Simpson indices than control T-cell subsets. Patient subsets had shorter CDR3s; Omenn Treg-Tconv overlap exceeded 85%. Omenn syndrome and CID/AS patients had roughly 100-fold fewer unique Treg TCR beta sequences, versus approximately 9.6-fold elsewhere.

About this clone itself: Its target is not known.

Here immunoSEQ multiplex PCR was the method, and the copy in TCRdb shows in-frame clones only, minus some. Here the sample spans approximately 10,000 clones, around 94% being singletons. Germline V gives CDR1 SGHTA, CDR2 FQGTGA. This CDR3 has 14 residues. V lost 5 bases and J lost 4; bases outside the gene matches: 4. The sequenced sample was CD4+ effector T cells sorted from blood. The chain is built from TRBV7-3 and TRBJ2-2, with 7 bases that match TRBD1. The receptor was isolated from a human donor with RAG deficiency presenting as severe combined immunodeficiency. The CDR3 bases are TGTGCCAGCAGCCCGGCAGGGGGCACCGGGGAGCTGTTTTTT. It codes for CASSPAGGTGELFF.